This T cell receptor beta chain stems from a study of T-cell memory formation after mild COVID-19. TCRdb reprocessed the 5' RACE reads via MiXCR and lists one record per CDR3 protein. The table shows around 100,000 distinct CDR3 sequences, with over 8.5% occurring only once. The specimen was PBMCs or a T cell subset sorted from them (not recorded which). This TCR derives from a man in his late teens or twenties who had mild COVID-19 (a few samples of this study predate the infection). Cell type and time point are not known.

This chain's CDR3 is CATSASWGSQETQYF. The CDR3 nucleotides read TGTGCCACCAGCGCCTCCTGGGGCAGCCAAGAGACCCAGTACTTC. V usage is TRBV24-1 and J usage is TRBJ2-5, with a tentative D call TRBD1 (5 bases). The CDR3 is 15 residues long. Trimming cost V 7 bases and J 1 base, with 15 bases left between them. CDR1 is KGHDR and CDR2 is SFDVKD in the germline V gene.